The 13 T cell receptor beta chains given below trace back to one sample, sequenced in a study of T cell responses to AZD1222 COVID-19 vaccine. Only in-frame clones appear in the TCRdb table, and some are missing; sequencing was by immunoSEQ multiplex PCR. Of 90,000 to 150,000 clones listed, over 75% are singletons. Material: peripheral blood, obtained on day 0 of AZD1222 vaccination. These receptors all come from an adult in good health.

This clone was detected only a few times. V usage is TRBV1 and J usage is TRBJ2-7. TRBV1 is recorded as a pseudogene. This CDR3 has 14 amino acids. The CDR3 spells CTSSQDGRKYEQYF. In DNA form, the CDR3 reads TGCACCAGCAGCCAAGATGGTCGGAAATACGAGCAGTACTTC.

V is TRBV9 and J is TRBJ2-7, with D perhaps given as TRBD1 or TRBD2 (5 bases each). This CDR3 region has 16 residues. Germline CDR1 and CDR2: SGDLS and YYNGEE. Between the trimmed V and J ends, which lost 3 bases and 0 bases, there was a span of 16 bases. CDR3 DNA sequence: TGTGCCAGCAGCGGCCGATCAGGGACCCCCTCCTACGAGCAGTACTTC. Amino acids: CASSGRSGTPSYEQYF.

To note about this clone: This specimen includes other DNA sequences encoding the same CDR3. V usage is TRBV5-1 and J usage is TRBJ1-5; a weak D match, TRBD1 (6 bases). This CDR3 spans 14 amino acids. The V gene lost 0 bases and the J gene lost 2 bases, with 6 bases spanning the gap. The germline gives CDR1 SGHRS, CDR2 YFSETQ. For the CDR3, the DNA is TGCGCCAGCAGCTTGGGGACAGGCAATCAGCCCCAGCATTTT. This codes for CASSLGTGNQPQHF. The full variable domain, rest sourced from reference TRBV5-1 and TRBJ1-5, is KAGVTQTPRYLIKTRGQQVTLSCSPISGHRSVSWYQQTPGQGLQFLFEYFSETQRNKGNFPGRFSGRQFSNSRSEMNVSTLELGDSALYLCASSLGTGNQPQHFGDGTRLSIL.

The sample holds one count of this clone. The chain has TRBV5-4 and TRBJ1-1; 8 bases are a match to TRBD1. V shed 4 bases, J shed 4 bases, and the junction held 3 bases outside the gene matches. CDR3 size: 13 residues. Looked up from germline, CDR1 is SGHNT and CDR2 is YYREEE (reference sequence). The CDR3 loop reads CASSGTGGTEAFF. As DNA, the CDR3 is TGTGCCAGCAGCGGAACAGGGGGCACTGAAGCTTTCTTT. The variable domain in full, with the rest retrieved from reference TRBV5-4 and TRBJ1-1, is ETGVTQSPTHLIKTRGQQVTLRCSSQSGHNTVSWYQQALGQGPQFIFQYYREEENGRGNFPPRFSGLQFPNYSSELNVNALELDDSALYLCASSGTGGTEAFFGQGTRLTVV.

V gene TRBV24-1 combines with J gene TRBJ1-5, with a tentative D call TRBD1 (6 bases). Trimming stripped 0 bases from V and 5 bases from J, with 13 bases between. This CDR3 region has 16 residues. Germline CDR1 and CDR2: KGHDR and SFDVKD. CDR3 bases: TGTGCCACCAGTGATTTGTGGGCAAACAGGGATCAGCCCCAGCATTTT. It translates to CATSDLWANRDQPQHF.

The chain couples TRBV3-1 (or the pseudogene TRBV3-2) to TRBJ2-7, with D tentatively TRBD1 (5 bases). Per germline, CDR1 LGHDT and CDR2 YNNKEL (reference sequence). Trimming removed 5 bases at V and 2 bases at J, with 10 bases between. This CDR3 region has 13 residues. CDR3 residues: CASSTDSPYEQYF. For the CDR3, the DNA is TGTGCCAGCAGCACCGACAGCCCCTACGAGCAGTACTTC.

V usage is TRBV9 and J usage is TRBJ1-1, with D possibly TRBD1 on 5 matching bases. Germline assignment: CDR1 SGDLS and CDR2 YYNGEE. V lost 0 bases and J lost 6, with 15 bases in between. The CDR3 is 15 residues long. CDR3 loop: CASSVGRAGKSEAFF. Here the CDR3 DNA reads TGTGCCAGCAGCGTAGGTCGGGCAGGGAAGTCTGAAGCTTTCTTT.

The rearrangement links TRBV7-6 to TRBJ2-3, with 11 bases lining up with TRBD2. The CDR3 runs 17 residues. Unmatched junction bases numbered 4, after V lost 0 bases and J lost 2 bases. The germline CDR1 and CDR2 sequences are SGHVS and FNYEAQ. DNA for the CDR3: TGTGCCAGCAGCTTAGCGTCTAGCGGGAGGACCACAGATACGCAGTATTTT. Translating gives CASSLASSGRTTDTQYF.

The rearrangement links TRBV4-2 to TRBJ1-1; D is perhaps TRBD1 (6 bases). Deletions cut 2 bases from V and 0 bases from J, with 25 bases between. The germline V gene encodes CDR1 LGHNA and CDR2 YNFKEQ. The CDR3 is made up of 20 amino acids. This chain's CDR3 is CASSQPPVGGYQYMNTEAFF. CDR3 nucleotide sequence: TGTGCCAGCAGCCAACCCCCGGTAGGGGGTTATCAGTACATGAACACTGAAGCTTTCTTT.

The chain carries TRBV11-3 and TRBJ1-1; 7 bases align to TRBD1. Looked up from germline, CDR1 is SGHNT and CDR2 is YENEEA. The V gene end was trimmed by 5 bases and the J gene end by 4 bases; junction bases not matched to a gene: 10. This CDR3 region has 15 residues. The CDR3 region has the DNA TGTGCCAGCAGCCAACGACAGGGCCGGGGCACTGAAGCTTTCTTT. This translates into CASSQRQGRGTEAFF.

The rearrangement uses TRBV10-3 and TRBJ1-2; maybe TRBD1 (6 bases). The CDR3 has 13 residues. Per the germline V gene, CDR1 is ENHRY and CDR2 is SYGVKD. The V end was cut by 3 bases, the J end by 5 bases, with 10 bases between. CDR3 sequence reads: CAISDVQGYGYTF. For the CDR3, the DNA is TGTGCCATCAGTGATGTACAGGGTTATGGCTACACCTTC.

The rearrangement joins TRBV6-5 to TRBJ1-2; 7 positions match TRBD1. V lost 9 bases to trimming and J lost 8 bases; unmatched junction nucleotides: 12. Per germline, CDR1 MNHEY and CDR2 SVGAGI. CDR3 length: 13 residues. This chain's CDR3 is CASRDRKVPGYTF. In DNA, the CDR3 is TGTGCCAGTAGGGACAGAAAGGTCCCCGGCTACACCTTC.

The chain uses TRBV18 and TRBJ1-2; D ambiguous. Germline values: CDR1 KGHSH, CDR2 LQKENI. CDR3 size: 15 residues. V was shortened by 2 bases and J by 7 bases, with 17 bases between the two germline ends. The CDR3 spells CASSPDSNRDPGYTF. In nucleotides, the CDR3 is TGTGCCAGCTCACCAGATAGCAATCGTGACCCTGGCTACACCTTC.